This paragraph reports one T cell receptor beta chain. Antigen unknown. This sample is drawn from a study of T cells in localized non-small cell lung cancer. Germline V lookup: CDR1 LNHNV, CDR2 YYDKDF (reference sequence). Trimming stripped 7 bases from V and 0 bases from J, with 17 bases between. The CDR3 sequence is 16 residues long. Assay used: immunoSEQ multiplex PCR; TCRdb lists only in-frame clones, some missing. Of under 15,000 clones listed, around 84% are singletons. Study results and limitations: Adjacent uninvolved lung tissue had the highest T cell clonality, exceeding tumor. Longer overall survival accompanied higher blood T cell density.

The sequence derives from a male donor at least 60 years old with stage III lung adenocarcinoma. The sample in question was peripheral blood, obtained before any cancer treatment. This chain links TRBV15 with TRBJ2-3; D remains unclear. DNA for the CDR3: TGTGCCACCATCACCGGGTCAGACCCTAGCACAGATACGCAGTATTTT. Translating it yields CATITGSDPSTDTQYF. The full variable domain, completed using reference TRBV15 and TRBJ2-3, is DAMVIQNPRYQVTQFGKPVTLSCSQTLNHNVMYWYQQKSSQAPKLLFHYYDKDFNNEADTPDNFQSRRPNTSFCFLDIRSPGLGDTAMYLCATITGSDPSTDTQYFGPGTRLTVL.